This T cell receptor beta chain was obtained from a study of OX40 agonist ivuxolimab in advanced cancers. About the investigation overall: The costimulatory receptor OX40 (CD134) was targeted by ivuxolimab, a fully human IgG2 agonistic monoclonal antibody. Intravenous ivuxolimab was administered to patients every 2 weeks at six dose levels: 0.01, 0.1, 0.3, 1.5, 3 and 10 mg/kg. Of the roughly 52 dose-escalation patients, hepatocellular carcinoma was present in approximately 20, melanoma in around 15, renal cell carcinoma in 9 and head and neck cancer in 9. In the dose-escalation cohort, nearly 85% of patients were male, and the mean age was 60 years with a range of about 20 to 90. Prior anti-PD-1, anti-PD-L1 or anti-CTLA-4 therapy was permitted, and 35% to 40% of dose-escalation patients had received checkpoint inhibitors. Partial responses were achieved by three dose-escalation patients, of whom one had hepatocellular carcinoma and two had cutaneous melanoma. The point of sequencing TCRbeta in the periphery was to test whether ivuxolimab changed TCR sequence diversity and drove clonal T-cell expansion. The paper covers the monotherapy dose-escalation part of the phase I ivuxolimab trial, which included N ≈ 52 patients. Broader findings and caveats from the paper: Low levels of normalized T-cell clonal expansion were also seen in some nonresponding patients. At doses of 0.1 to 3.0 mg/kg, clonal expansion of both CD4+ and CD8+ blood T cells was observed from baseline to week 6. The antigen specificity of the clonally expanded peripheral T cells was not determined. After ivuxolimab, more expanded clones were found on average in CD8+ T cells than in CD4+ T cells. In partial responders in the 0.1-3.0 mg/kg groups, normalized peripheral clonal expansion was found to be among the lowest, especially among CD8+ T cells.

Genomic DNA was extracted from sorted cells for sequencing of the TCRbeta CDR3 region. The immunoSEQ Assay was used for sequencing of TCRbeta CDR3 regions. This is the immuneACCESS table as TCRdb keeps it, with only in-frame sequences that have V and J called. A part of the clones is gone; compared with another copy, unresolved V genes explain less than half, and the rest is unexplained. This sample lists around 72,000 clones; roughly 81% were detected once. Clones ranked in the top ten supply 15% to 20% of the sample. V has 5 bases trimmed and J has 4 bases trimmed; junction bases matching no gene number 5. Including cysteine and phenylalanine, the CDR3 has 15 amino acids. The retained sequence is limited to the CDR3, 45 bases, with the frame set at the first base. Via the germline V gene (reference sequence), CDR1 is SEHNR and CDR2 FQNEAQ. Patients with a history of autoimmune disease or receiving systemic immunosuppression were excluded from the trial. Peripheral blood for TCR sequencing was collected from all dose cohorts at baseline, on cycle 4 day 1, and on cycle 7 day 1. The samples were drawn from a first-in-human, open-label, multicenter phase I dose-escalation trial of ivuxolimab. Adults with locally advanced or metastatic melanoma, renal cell, hepatocellular, or head and neck squamous cell carcinoma were enrolled in the trial. Before TCR sequencing, CD4+ T cells and CD8+ T cells from peripheral blood were sorted into separate populations.

Regarding this clone: The clone's antigen remains unknown. No base-level quality is on record; no much larger clone is a single base apart.

The rearrangement joined TRBV7-9 to TRBJ2-3; 11 bases in the middle match TRBD2. This clonotype was sampled from an adult with an advanced solid tumor such as melanoma, head and neck, liver or kidney cancer. Sequenced material: CD4+ or CD8+ T cells sorted from blood, taken in a trial of the OX40 agonist ivuxolimab. CDR3 reads: CASSLTSGSADTQYF. The nucleotides read TGTGCCAGCAGCCTCACTAGCGGGAGTGCAGATACGCAGTATTTT.